The clone carrying this T cell receptor (beta chain) was seen a handful of times. This entry is derived from a study of blood T cells in healthy people across ages. It was with a sample-barcoded 5' primer and a J-beta primer mix that a second PCR of roughly 6 to 12 cycles was run. TCRdb processed the 5' RACE reads anew with MiXCR; each CDR3 protein has one entry. The data contain some 1.8 million distinct CDR3 sequences, approximately 40% of them singletons. This CDR3 has 14 residues. The germline V gene encodes CDR1 SQVTM and CDR2 ANQGSEA. Unmatched junction bases numbered 9, after V lost 5 bases and J lost 8 bases.

This TCR was sampled from a human donor in good health. This chain joins TRBV29-1 and TRBJ1-2; TRBD1 matches 12 bases. Sample: blood. The CDR3 DNA is TGCAGCGTTAAACGGGGACAGGGGGCGCGGGGCTACACCTTC. Protein sequence: CSVKRGQGARGYTF.